This paragraph reports one T cell receptor (beta chain). Antigen: not known. Trimming at V came to 8 bases and at J to 5 bases, leaving 8 bases not matched to a gene. CDR1 and CDR2 from the germline V gene are MNHEY and SVGAGI. CDR3 size: 14 residues. These data are taken from a study of cytomegalovirus exposure and HLA in healthy donors. About the study: Some 85 million unique TCRs, all from HLA-typed donors, were included in an early release of the data. Study-level points and caveats: Researchers reported in a later analysis that a missense DCLRE1C variant was tied to TCR beta V- and J-gene trimming. The study had only CMV serostatus as immune exposure information.

The donors were healthy bone marrow donors. With 60 Vbeta and 13 Jbeta primers, the PCR was carried out. The data were produced by immunoSEQ multiplex PCR, yet TCRdb's version contains in-frame clones alone and is incomplete. The listing records 95,000 to 150,000 clones. The source is a man aged 30 to 45 in good health and CMV-seronegative. The sequenced sample consisted of PBMCs. This chain links TRBV6-5 with TRBJ1-1; 10 bases are a match to TRBD1. The CDR3 region has the DNA TGTGCCAGCGGTACCGGGACAGGGGTGACTGAAGCTTTCTTT. As protein: CASGTGTGVTEAFF.